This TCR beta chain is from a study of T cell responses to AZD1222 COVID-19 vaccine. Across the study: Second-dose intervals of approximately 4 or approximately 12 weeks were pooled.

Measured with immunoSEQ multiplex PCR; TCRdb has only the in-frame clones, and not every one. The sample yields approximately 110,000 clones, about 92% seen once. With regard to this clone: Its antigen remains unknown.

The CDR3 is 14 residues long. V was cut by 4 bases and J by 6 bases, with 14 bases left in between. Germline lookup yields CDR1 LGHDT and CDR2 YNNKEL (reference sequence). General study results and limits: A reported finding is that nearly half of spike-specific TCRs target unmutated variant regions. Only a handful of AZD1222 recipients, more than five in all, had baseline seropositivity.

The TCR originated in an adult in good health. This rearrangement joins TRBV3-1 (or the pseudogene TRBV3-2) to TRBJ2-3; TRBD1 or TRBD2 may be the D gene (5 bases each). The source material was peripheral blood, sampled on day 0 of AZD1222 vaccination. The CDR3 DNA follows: TGTGCCAGCAGCCTCAGGGACCCCAGGGATACGCAGTATTTT. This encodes CASSLRDPRDTQYF.